A single TCR beta chain is shown here with its context. The antigen remains undetermined. The record originates from a study of glioma-infiltrating T cells after dendritic cell vaccination. Study findings and constraints: Survival was not directly related to TCR clonality in these patients. Higher pretreatment TIL content predicted longer progression-free time and survival.

The CDR3 loop spans 16 amino acids. Germline values: CDR1 SGHRS, CDR2 YFSETQ. J lost 2 bases, V lost 4 bases, and 7 bases had no gene match. No glioblastoma patient carried an isocitrate dehydrogenase mutation. Primers: 60 V beta forward and 13 J beta reverse. Measured with immunoSEQ multiplex PCR; TCRdb has only the in-frame clones, and not every one. The sample lists just under 85,000 clones; roughly 89% were seen once. Sequenced material: blood, taken before dendritic cell vaccination. The chain uses TRBV5-1 and TRBJ2-7; 12 bases agree with TRBD1. This TCR was recovered from a human donor with glioblastoma. This CDR3 is CASSRSRDRGPYEQYF. For the CDR3, the DNA is TGCGCCAGCAGCCGCTCCCGGGACAGGGGGCCCTACGAGCAGTACTTC.